The sequence of this T cell receptor (beta chain) was determined in a study of shared clonotypes between healthy human individuals. The overall study: Per donor, three plates held CD4 naive cells, three held CD4 memory, two held CD8 naive and one held CD8 memory.

Clones were read by immunoSEQ multiplex PCR, and TCRdb kept only the in-frame ones, dropping some. Counted here are just over 2,000,000 clones, approximately 94% occurring once; the ten biggest clones make up roughly 1.1%. Study-wide results and limits: The study found lower generation probabilities in non-shared clonotypes than in those shared by all four donors.

Naive CD8 cells lacked CD45RO and underwent positive selection for CCR7, leaving out terminally differentiated effector memory CD45RA+ cells. A word on this clone: Its cognate antigen is unknown.

This sequence originates from a man younger than 30 in good health. The source material was naive CD8+ T cells sorted from blood.

CDR3 amino acids: CASSLAVSSEQYF. CDR3 bases: TGTGCCAGCAGCTTAGCGGTCTCAAGCGAGCAGTACTTC. The chain links TRBV7-9 to TRBJ2-7, with D unresolved. The CDR3 spans 13 residues. V dropped 0 bases and J dropped 6 bases, with 9 bases sitting between them. The germline CDR1 and CDR2 sequences are SEHNR and FQNEAQ (reference sequence).